Presented here are 9 T cell receptor beta chains from one specimen sequenced in a study of blood T cells in healthy people across ages. Primed by a sample-barcoded 5' primer and a J-beta primer mix, a second PCR proceeded for roughly 7 to 11 cycles. TCRdb reprocessed the 5' RACE reads via MiXCR and lists one record per CDR3 protein. The repertoire consists of some 800,000 distinct CDR3 sequences, with roughly 25% occurring once and the leading ten covering roughly 3.5%. These data also featured in a second study, about T cells of mothers and their children.

The sequenced sample consisted of blood. These TCRs come from a boy younger than 18 in good health.

The genes are TRBV11-2 and TRBJ1-1, with D perhaps matching TRBD1 (6 bases). The CDR3 length is 14 residues. Trimming shortened V by 5 bases and J by 4 bases, and 14 bases separated the two germline ends. CDR1 and CDR2 from the germline V gene are SGHAT and FQNNGV. CDR3 bases: TGTGCCAGCAGCCCTAGCTTCAGGGGCACTGAAGCTTTCTTT. Residues: CASSPSFRGTEAFF.

This clonotype was detected only a few times. At one end the junction does not follow the germline gene, possibly because of a read error. The J gene is TRBJ2-1, the V gene TRBV10-3; D possibly corresponds to TRBD2 (6 bases). Germline V gene sequence: CDR1 ENHRY, CDR2 SYGVKD. The CDR3 spans 17 residues. The CDR3 region has the DNA TGCGCCATCAGTGTGCAGCTGGGCGGGAACACCTACAATGAGCAGTTCTTC. Residues: CAISVQLGGNTYNEQFF.

The rearrangement uses TRBV20-1 and TRBJ2-7, with D perhaps matching TRBD1 or TRBD2 (5 bases each). In germline, CDR1 is DFQATT, CDR2 SNEGSKA (reference sequence). The CDR3 spans 13 residues. The V and J ends lost 3 bases and 0 bases respectively, with 9 bases between them. This chain's CDR3 is CSASRGNSYEQYF. In nucleotides, the CDR3 is TGCAGTGCTAGCCGGGGCAACTCCTACGAGCAGTACTTC.

The chain recombines TRBV20-1 with TRBJ2-6; D is unclear. From germline, CDR1 is DFQATT and CDR2 SNEGSKA (reference sequence). V gave up 6 bases and J gave up 2 bases, with 14 bases separating them. This CDR3 region has 15 residues. CDR3 sequence reads: CSAPTGRPGANVLTF. DNA of the CDR3: TGCAGTGCGCCAACCGGGCGCCCTGGGGCCAACGTCCTGACTTTC.

This clonotype appeared a few times. The V and J genes are TRBV7-2 and TRBJ2-5; TRBD1 aligns across 9 bases. The junction had 8 bases not matched to a gene; V was cut back by 5 bases and J by 4 bases. The CDR3 contains 15 residues. CDR1 SGHTA and CDR2 FQGNSA come from the germline V gene. The CDR3: CASSPGDRDGETQYF. The DNA for the CDR3 is TGTGCCAGCAGCCCCGGGGACAGGGACGGAGAGACCCAGTACTTC.

The genes are TRBV28 and TRBJ1-5; perhaps TRBD1 as D (5 bases). The germline V gene has CDR1 MDHEN and CDR2 SYDVKM. Trimming left V 2 bases short and J 4 bases short, with 9 bases between. The CDR3 sequence is 14 residues long. CDR3 DNA: TGTGCCAGCAGTTTAGTACAGGCTAATCAGCCCCAGCATTTT. This sequence encodes CASSLVQANQPQHF.

V usage is TRBV7-2 and J usage is TRBJ1-4, with 7 bases identical to TRBD1. V dropped 5 bases and J dropped 7; count of bases not matched to a gene: 13. CDR1 and CDR2 (germline): SGHTA, FQGNSA. The length of the CDR3 is 16 residues. The CDR3 sequence is CASSHLGQAVGEKLFF. The CDR3 nucleotides read TGTGCCAGCAGCCACCTCGGACAGGCTGTCGGTGAAAAACTGTTTTTT.

The CDR3 is CASSLEQGLEQYF. In DNA, the CDR3 is TGTGCCAGCAGCTTAGAACAGGGGCTCGAGCAGTACTTC. V is TRBV7-2 and J is TRBJ2-7; 7 nucleotides line up with TRBD1. After removal of 1 base from V and 6 bases from J, the junction contained 3 bases not matched to a gene. This CDR3 comprises 13 residues. Per germline, CDR1 SGHTA and CDR2 FQGNSA. Based on the CDR3 plus reference TRBV7-2 and TRBJ2-7, the full variable domain is GAGVSQSPSNKVTEKGKDVELRCDPISGHTALYWYRQSLGQGLEFLIYFQGNSAPDKSGLPSDRFSAERTGGSVSTLTIQRTQQEDSAVYLCASSLEQGLEQYFGPGTRLTVT.

The chain carries TRBV6-5 and TRBJ1-3; 7 nucleotides match TRBD1. Germline CDR1 reads MNHEY; CDR2 reads SVGAGI. The CDR3 loop spans 16 amino acids. Unmatched junction bases numbered 6, after V lost 4 bases and J lost 0 bases. The CDR3 reads CASSSWDSRSGNTIYF. The CDR3 DNA is TGTGCCAGCAGTTCATGGGACAGCCGCTCTGGAAACACCATATATTTT.